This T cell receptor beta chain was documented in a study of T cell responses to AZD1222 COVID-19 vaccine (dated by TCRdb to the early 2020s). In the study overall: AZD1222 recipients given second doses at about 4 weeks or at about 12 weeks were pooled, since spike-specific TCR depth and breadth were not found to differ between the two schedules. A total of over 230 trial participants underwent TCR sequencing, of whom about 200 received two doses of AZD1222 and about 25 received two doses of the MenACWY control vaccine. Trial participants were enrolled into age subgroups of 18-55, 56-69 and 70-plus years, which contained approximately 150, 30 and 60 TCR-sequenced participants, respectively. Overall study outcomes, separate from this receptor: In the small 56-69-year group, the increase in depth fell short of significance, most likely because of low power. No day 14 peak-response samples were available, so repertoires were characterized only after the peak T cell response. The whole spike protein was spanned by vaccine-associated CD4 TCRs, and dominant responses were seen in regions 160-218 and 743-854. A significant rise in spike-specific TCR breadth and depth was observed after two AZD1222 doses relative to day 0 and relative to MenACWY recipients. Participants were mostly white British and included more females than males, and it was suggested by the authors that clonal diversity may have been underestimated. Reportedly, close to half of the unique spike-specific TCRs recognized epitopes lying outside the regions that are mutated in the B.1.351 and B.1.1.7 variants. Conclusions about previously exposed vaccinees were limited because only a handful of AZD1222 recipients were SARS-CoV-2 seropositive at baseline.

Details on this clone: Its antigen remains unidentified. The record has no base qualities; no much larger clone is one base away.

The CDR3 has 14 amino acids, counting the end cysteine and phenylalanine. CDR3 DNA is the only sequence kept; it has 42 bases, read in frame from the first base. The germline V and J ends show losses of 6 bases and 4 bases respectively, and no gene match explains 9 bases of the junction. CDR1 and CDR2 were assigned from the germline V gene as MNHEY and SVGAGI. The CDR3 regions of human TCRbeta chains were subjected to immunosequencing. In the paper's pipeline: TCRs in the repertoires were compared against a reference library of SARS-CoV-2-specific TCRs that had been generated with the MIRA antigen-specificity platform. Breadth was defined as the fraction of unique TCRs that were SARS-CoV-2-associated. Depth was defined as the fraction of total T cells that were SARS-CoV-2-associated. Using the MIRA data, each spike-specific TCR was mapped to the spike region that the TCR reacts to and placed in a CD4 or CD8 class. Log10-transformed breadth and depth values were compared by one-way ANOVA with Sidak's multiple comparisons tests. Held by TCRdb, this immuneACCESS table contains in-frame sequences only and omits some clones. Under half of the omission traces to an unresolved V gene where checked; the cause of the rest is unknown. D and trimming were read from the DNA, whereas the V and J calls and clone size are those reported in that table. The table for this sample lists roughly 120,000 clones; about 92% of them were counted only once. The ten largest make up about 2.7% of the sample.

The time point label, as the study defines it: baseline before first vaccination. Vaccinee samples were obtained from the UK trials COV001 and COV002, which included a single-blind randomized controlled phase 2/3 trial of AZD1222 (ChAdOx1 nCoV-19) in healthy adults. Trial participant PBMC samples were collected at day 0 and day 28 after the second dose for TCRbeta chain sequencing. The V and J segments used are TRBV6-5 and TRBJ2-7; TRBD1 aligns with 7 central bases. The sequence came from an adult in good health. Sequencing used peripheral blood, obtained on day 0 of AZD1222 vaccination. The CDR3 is CASSKQGLMYEQYF. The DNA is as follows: TGTGCCAGCAGCAAACAGGGGTTGATGTACGAGCAGTACTTC.